This TCR beta chain originates from a study of PD-1 blockade in classical Hodgkin lymphoma. Points from the study as a whole: CD8+ TCR diversity did not rise significantly by C4D1, unlike CD4+. The study reported lower baseline TCR diversity in newly diagnosed patients than in healthy donors.

The CDR3 runs 17 residues. V lost 4 bases to trimming and J lost 7 bases; unmatched junction nucleotides: 11. Germline assignment: CDR1 SSHAT and CDR2 FNYEAQ (reference sequence). On this clone itself: Its specificity is not known.

Clones were sequenced by immunoSEQ multiplex PCR, and TCRdb holds only the in-frame ones, with some missing. The table lists 25,000 to 30,000 clones, 65% to 80% of them singletons, with approximately 0.52% in the top ten. The time point: cycle 4 day 1 (C4D1), after around six weeks of nivolumab. Brentuximab vedotin exposure varied among the patients, all of whom had relapsed after autologous stem cell transplantation. Magnetic negative selection served to purify CD4+ T cells out of PBMCs that had been thawed. The sequence was collected from a human donor with classical Hodgkin lymphoma. This specimen was CD4+ T cells from blood, taken before the fourth cycle of nivolumab. V usage is TRBV7-7 and J usage is TRBJ2-5; 14 bases match TRBD2. The CDR3 region has the DNA TGTGCCAGCAGCTCCGGGGGGGGACTAGCGGGAGTTGGGACCCAGTACTTC. It encodes CASSSGGGLAGVGTQYF.